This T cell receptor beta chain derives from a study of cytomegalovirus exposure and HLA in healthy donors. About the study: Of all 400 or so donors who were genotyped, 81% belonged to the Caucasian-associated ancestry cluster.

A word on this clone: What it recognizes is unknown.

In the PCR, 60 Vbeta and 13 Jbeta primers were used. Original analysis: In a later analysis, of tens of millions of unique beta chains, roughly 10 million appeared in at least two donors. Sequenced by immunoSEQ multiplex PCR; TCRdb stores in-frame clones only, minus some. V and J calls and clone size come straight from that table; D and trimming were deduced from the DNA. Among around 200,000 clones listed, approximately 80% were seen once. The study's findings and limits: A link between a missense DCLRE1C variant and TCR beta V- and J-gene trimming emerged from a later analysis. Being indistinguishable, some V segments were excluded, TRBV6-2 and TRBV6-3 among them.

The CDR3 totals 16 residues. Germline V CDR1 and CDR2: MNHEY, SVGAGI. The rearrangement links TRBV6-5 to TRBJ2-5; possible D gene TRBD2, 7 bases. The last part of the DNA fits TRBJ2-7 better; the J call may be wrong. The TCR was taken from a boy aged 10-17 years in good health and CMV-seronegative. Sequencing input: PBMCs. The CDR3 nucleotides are TGTGCCAGCAGTTACTCGGGCGGGGGCAGCTCCTACGAGCAGTACTTC. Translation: CASSYSGGGSSYEQYF.